This entry concerns a single T cell receptor (beta chain). No antigen is known for it. Here immunoSEQ multiplex PCR was the method, and the copy in TCRdb shows in-frame clones only, minus some. In the table there are several thousand clones, approximately 91% of which are singletons. This CDR3 contains 14 residues. The ends lost 3 bases at V and 5 bases at J; junction bases unmatched: 7. Germline V lookup: CDR1 GTSNPN, CDR2 SVGIG (reference sequence). This entry comes from a study of T cells after posttransplantation cyclophosphamide. Study-level results: Blood and skin or GI T cell repertoires showed limited TRB overlap. Recipient CMV seropositivity and CMV reactivation strongly tracked TRB clonality.

This receptor was identified in a woman aged 45-59 years in good health and a related stem cell transplant donor. Sequencing was carried out using CD4+ T cells sorted from blood. The rearrangement uses TRBV30 and TRBJ1-1; TRBD1 agrees at 9 bases. DNA for the CDR3: TGTGCCTGGAGGGGGGGACAGGGTTTAACTGAAGCTTTCTTT. Translated: CAWRGGQGLTEAFF.